A selection of T cell receptor beta chains follows, all from one sample in a study of a mutant IDH1 vaccine in newly diagnosed glioma. Using immunoSEQ multiplex PCR, the repertoire was profiled, and TCRdb retains in-frame clones only, with some absent. Of 35,000 to 50,000 clones in the sample, 84% were seen once. For these receptors, no antigen is known. The sample in question was PBMCs, obtained from a glioma patient whose treatment included an IDH1 peptide vaccine. These receptor sequences come from a man aged 35 to 55 with glioma. CDR3s include the opening cysteine and the closing phenylalanine or tryptophan. The order of the fields is J gene, clone size, V gene, D gene, CDR3 protein, CDR3 DNA. A D gene is named only where the DNA matches it firmly. Not every row has a clone size; where given, it reads once, few, many or a size class.

j_call: TRBJ1-2
clone_size: NA
v_call: TRBV2
d_call: TRBD1
cdr3_aa: CASDETGTNYGYTF
cdr3_nt: TGTGCCAGTGACGAGACAGGGACGAACTATGGCTACACCTTC

j_call: TRBJ2-1
clone_size: NA
v_call: TRBV5-1
d_call: NA
cdr3_aa: CASSLAARASEGNEQFF
cdr3_nt: TGCGCCAGCAGCTTGGCCGCCCGGGCCAGCGAGGGAAATGAGCAGTTCTTC

j_call: TRBJ2-3
clone_size: NA
v_call: TRBV5-1
d_call: NA
cdr3_aa: CASSFSSGTDTQYF
cdr3_nt: TGCGCCAGCAGTTTTTCCAGCGGCACAGATACGCAGTATTTT

j_call: TRBJ1-1
clone_size: few
v_call: TRBV6-5
d_call: TRBD1
cdr3_aa: CASSHGQGDTEAFF
cdr3_nt: TGTGCCAGCAGCCACGGACAGGGGGACACTGAAGCTTTCTTT

j_call: TRBJ1-5
clone_size: few
v_call: TRBV27
d_call: TRBD1
cdr3_aa: CASSPGTGGQPQHF
cdr3_nt: TGTGCCAGCAGCCCCGGGACAGGCGGCCAGCCCCAGCATTTT

j_call: TRBJ2-7
clone_size: few
v_call: TRBV6-6
d_call: NA
cdr3_aa: CASKTGQRLSYEQYF
cdr3_nt: TGTGCCAGCAAGACGGGTCAGCGTCTCTCCTACGAGCAGTACTTC

j_call: TRBJ2-7
clone_size: NA
v_call: TRBV2
d_call: TRBD2
cdr3_aa: CASRGLAGGPTGEQYF
cdr3_nt: TGTGCCAGCAGGGGACTAGCGGGGGGGCCCACGGGGGAGCAGTACTTC

j_call: TRBJ1-1
clone_size: NA
v_call: TRBV25-1
d_call: NA
cdr3_aa: CASSEQSSLETEAFF
cdr3_nt: TGTGCCAGCAGTGAACAGTCCTCCCTGGAGACTGAAGCTTTCTTT

j_call: TRBJ2-4
clone_size: NA
v_call: TRBV6-5
d_call: TRBD2
cdr3_aa: CASSYSASGAKNIQYF
cdr3_nt: TGTGCCAGCAGTTACTCGGCTAGCGGGGCCAAAAACATTCAGTACTTC

j_call: TRBJ2-2
clone_size: NA
v_call: TRBV19
d_call: NA
cdr3_aa: CASSWRVGTTGELFF
cdr3_nt: TGTGCCAGTAGTTGGAGGGTGGGGACCACCGGGGAGCTGTTTTTT

j_call: TRBJ1-5
clone_size: few
v_call: TRBV19
d_call: NA
cdr3_aa: CASAVSNQPQHF
cdr3_nt: TGTGCCAGCGCAGTGAGCAATCAGCCCCAGCATTTT

j_call: TRBJ1-3
clone_size: NA
v_call: TRBV25-1
d_call: NA
cdr3_aa: CASSEGLFSGNTIYF
cdr3_nt: TGTGCCAGCAGTGAGGGACTCTTCTCTGGAAACACCATATATTTT

j_call: TRBJ2-2
clone_size: NA
v_call: TRBV6-4
d_call: NA
cdr3_aa: CASGQNTGELFF
cdr3_nt: TGTGCCAGCGGCCAGAACACCGGGGAGCTGTTTTTT

j_call: TRBJ1-5
clone_size: NA
v_call: TRBV27
d_call: NA
cdr3_aa: CASSLSKGTLQPQHF
cdr3_nt: TGTGCCAGCAGTTTATCAAAGGGGACCCTACAGCCCCAGCATTTT

j_call: TRBJ1-5
clone_size: NA
v_call: TRBV5-6
d_call: TRBD1
cdr3_aa: CASSSSGQRYQPQHF
cdr3_nt: TGTGCCAGCAGCTCCTCGGGACAGAGATATCAGCCCCAGCATTTT

j_call: TRBJ1-3
clone_size: NA
v_call: TRBV6-1
d_call: NA
cdr3_aa: CASSEGLYGNTIYF
cdr3_nt: TGTGCCAGCAGTGAAGGGCTTTATGGAAACACCATATATTTT